The present entry profiles one T cell receptor (beta chain) with its context. Other DNA sequences of this sample code for an identical CDR3. This sample is part of a study of shared clonotypes between healthy human individuals. V dropped 0 bases and J dropped 1 base, with 5 bases sitting between them. The germline CDR1 and CDR2 sequences are SEHNR and FQNEAQ (reference sequence). The CDR3 is made up of 14 amino acids. The repertoire was sequenced with immunoSEQ multiplex PCR; TCRdb's copy has only in-frame clones and lacks some. The table has under 850,000 clones, approximately 77% seen once. Caucasian adults living in Nashville, Tennessee, provided all samples.

Sequenced material: memory CD4+ T cells sorted from blood. Subset given: CD45RA-negative fraction. The chain has TRBV7-9 and TRBJ2-3, with a weak D call TRBD2 (5 bases). The receptor was isolated from a woman between 25 and 40 years old in good health. Here the CDR3 reads CASSLAGGTDTQYF. The CDR3 nucleotides read TGTGCCAGCAGCTTAGCGGGAGGCACAGATACGCAGTATTTT.